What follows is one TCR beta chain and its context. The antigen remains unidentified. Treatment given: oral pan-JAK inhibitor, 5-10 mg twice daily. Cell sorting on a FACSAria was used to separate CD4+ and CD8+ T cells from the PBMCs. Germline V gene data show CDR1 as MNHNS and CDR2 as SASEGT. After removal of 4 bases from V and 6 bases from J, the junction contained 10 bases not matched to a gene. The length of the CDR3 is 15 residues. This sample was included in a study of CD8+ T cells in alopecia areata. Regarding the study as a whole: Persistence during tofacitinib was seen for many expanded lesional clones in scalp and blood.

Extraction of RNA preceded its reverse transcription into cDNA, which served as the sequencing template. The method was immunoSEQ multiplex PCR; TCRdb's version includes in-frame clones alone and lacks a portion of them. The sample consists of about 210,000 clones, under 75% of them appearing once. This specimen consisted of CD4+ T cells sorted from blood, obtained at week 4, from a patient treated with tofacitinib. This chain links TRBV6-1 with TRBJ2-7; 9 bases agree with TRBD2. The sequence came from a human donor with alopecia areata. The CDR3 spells CASSATGTSPFEQYF. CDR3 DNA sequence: TGTGCCAGCAGTGCGACCGGGACTAGCCCATTCGAGCAGTACTTC.